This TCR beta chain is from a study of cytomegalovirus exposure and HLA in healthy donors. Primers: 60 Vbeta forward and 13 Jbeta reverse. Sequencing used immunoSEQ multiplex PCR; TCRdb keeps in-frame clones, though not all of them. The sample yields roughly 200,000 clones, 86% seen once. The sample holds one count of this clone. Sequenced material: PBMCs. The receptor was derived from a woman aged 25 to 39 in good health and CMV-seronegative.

The CDR3 loop is CASRLQGAYYGYTF. CDR3 DNA sequence: TGTGCCAGCAGGCTACAGGGGGCATACTATGGCTACACCTTC. This chain uses TRBV2 with TRBJ1-2, with 9 positions matching TRBD1. Trimming took 6 bases from V and 3 from J; bases not matched to a gene: 5. The length of the CDR3 is 14 residues. In germline, CDR1 is SNHLY, CDR2 FYNNEI.